The source of this T cell receptor beta chain is a study of blood T cell repertoires in COVID-19. Across the study: Italy, Spain and the United States were the sources of the convalescent and acute COVID-19 samples.

TCRdb keeps only in-frame clones here, not all; method: immunoSEQ multiplex PCR. The table has roughly 250,000 clones, 85% to 90% seen once. CDR1 SGHRS and CDR2 YFSETQ come from the germline V gene. This CDR3 contains 15 residues. V dropped 0 bases and J dropped 4 bases, with 11 bases sitting between them. The rearrangement links TRBV5-1 to TRBJ1-3; perhaps TRBD1 as D (5 bases). Specimen: PBMCs or T cells enriched from blood (not recorded which). The clonotype originates from a woman in her 50s who had recovered from COVID-19. The CDR3 spells CASSLASGRGNTIYF. In DNA form, the CDR3 reads TGCGCCAGCAGCTTGGCCTCAGGGCGCGGAAACACCATATATTTT.